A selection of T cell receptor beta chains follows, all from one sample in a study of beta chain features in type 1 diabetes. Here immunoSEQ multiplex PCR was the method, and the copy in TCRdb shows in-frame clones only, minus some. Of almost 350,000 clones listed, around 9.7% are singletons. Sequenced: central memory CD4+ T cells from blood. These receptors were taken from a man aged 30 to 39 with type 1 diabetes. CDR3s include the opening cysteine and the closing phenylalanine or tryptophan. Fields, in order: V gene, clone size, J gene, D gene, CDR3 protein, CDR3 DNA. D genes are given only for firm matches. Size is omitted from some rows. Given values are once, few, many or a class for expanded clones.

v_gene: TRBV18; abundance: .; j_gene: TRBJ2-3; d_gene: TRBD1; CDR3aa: CASSPPTGQGVDTQYF; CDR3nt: TGTGCCAGCTCACCACCGACAGGACAGGGGGTGGATACGCAGTATTTT
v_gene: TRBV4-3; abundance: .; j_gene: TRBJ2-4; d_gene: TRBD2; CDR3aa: CASSQGVRGGIKNIQYF; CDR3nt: TGCGCCAGCAGCCAAGGCGTTCGGGGGGGTATCAAAAACATTCAGTACTTC
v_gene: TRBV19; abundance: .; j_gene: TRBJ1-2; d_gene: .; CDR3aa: CASTPDDTYYGYTF; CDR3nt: TGTGCCAGTACCCCGGACGACACATACTATGGCTACACCTTC
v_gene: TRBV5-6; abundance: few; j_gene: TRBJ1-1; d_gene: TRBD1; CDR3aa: CASSFRDSFLTPEAFF; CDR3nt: TGTGCCAGCAGCTTCCGGGACAGTTTCCTTACCCCTGAAGCTTTCTTT
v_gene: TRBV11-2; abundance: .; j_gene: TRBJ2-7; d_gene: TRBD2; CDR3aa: CASSLDRGLAGFEQYF; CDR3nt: TGTGCCAGCAGCTTAGATCGGGGACTAGCGGGGTTTGAGCAGTACTTC
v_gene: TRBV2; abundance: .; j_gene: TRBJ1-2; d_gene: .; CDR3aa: CASSEGPSGYTF; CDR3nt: TGTGCCAGCAGTGAAGGACCCTCAGGCTACACCTTC
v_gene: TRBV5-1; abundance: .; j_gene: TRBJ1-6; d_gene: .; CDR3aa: CASSLNVGDSLHF; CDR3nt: TGCGCCAGCAGCTTGAATGTTGGGGACTCCCTCCACTTT
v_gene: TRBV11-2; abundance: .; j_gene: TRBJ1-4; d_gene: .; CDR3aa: CASSLAGEKLFF; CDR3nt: TGTGCCAGCAGCCTGGCGGGTGAAAAACTGTTTTTT
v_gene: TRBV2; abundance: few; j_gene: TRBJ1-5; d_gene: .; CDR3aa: CASKPSHSNQPQHF; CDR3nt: TGTGCCAGCAAGCCATCCCATAGCAATCAGCCCCAGCATTTT
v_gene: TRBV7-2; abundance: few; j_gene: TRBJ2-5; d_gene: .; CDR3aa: CASSSAKETQYF; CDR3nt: TGTGCCAGCAGCTCCGCAAAAGAGACCCAGTACTTC
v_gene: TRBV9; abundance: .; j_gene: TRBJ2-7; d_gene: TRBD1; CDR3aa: CASSGQGPSSYEQYF; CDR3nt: TGTGCCAGCAGCGGACAGGGTCCGAGCTCCTACGAGCAGTACTTC
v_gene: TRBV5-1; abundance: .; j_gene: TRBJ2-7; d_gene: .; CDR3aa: CASSSGRVGEQYF; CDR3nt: TGCGCCAGCAGCTCTGGAAGAGTGGGCGAGCAGTACTTC
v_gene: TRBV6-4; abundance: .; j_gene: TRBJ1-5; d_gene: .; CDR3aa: CASSAGFNQPQHF; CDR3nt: TGTGCCAGCAGTGCAGGGTTCAATCAGCCCCAGCATTTT
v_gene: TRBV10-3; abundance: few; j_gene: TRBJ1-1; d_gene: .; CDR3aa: CAISDGTGKMNTEAFF; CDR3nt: TGTGCCATCAGTGACGGAACAGGGAAGATGAACACTGAAGCTTTCTTT
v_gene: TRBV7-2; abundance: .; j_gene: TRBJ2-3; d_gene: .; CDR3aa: CASSQVRGDTQYF; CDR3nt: TGTGCCAGCAGCCAAGTCCGAGGCGATACGCAGTATTTT
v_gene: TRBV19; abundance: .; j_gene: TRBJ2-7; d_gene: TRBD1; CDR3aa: CASSMGTDNEQYF; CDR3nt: TGTGCCAGTAGTATGGGGACAGACAACGAGCAGTACTTC
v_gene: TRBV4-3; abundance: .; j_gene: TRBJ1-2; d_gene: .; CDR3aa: CASSQDYYGYTF; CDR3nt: TGCGCCAGCAGCCAAGATTACTATGGCTACACCTTC
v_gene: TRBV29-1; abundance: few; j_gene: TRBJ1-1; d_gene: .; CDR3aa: CSVAPGTGNTEAFF; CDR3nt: TGCAGCGTTGCTCCCGGGACGGGGAACACTGAAGCTTTCTTT
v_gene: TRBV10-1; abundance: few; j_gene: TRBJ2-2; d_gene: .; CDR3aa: CASSESGAGELFF; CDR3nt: TGCGCCAGCAGTGAATCTGGGGCCGGGGAGCTGTTTTTT
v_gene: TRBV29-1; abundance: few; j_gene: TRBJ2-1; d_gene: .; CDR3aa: CSASVLPQGNEQFF; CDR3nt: TGCAGCGCGTCGGTCCTCCCCCAGGGTAATGAGCAGTTCTTC